The rows below give T cell receptor beta chains drawn from one sample of a study of patients and donors after allogeneic stem cell transplantation. TCRdb reanalysed the RT-PCR reads using MiXCR and keeps one entry per CDR3 protein. This sample has approximately 170,000 distinct CDR3 sequences; over 25% occur once, and the top ten carry around 3%. The sample was blood, either unsorted or a sorted T cell fraction (not recorded which). Source of these receptors: a human donor who was either an allogeneic HSCT recipient or a stem cell or donor lymphocyte infusion donor (not recorded which). It is not recorded whose cells these are; they may come from a transplant donor. Each CDR3 is given with its conserved first and last residue. A D gene is named only where the DNA matches it firmly. Some rows have no size entry. The others give once, few or many, or a class for an expanded clone.

clone size: many
V gene: TRBV5-1
J gene: TRBJ1-1
D gene: .
CDR3 DNA: TGCGCCAGCAGCTTGGATCGCGGAATGAACACTGAAGCTTTCTTT
CDR3 protein: CASSLDRGMNTEAFF

clone size: few
V gene: TRBV5-1
J gene: TRBJ2-7
D gene: TRBD2
CDR3 DNA: TGCGCCAGCAGCTTGGCTTTAGCGGGAGGGCGCTACGAGCAGTACTTC
CDR3 protein: CASSLALAGGRYEQYF

clone size: .
V gene: TRBV7-2
J gene: TRBJ1-1
D gene: .
CDR3 DNA: TGTGCCAGCAGCTTAGGGGAGGCTGAAGCTTTCTTT
CDR3 protein: CASSLGEAEAFF

clone size: many
V gene: TRBV6-5
J gene: TRBJ1-2
D gene: .
CDR3 DNA: TGTGCCAGCAGTTACGGGGGGCGAGGCTACACCTTC
CDR3 protein: CASSYGGRGYTF

clone size: few
V gene: TRBV25-1
J gene: TRBJ2-1
D gene: TRBD2
CDR3 DNA: TGTGCCAGCAGTGAATCGGGGGGGGTTTACAATGAGCAGTTCTTC
CDR3 protein: CASSESGGVYNEQFF

clone size: .
V gene: TRBV4-3
J gene: TRBJ2-3
D gene: TRBD1
CDR3 DNA: TGCGCCAGCAGCCCCCGGGACAGGCACACAGATACGCAGTATTTT
CDR3 protein: CASSPRDRHTDTQYF

clone size: many
V gene: TRBV5-1
J gene: TRBJ1-6
D gene: .
CDR3 DNA: TGCGCCAGCAGCCTCTCTCCGGGGGGCGAGAATTCACCCCTCCACTTT
CDR3 protein: CASSLSPGGENSPLHF

clone size: few
V gene: TRBV6-1
J gene: TRBJ1-5
D gene: .
CDR3 DNA: TGTGCCAGCAGTGAAGATAGGGTATATAGCAATCAGCCCCAGCATTTT
CDR3 protein: CASSEDRVYSNQPQHF

clone size: many
V gene: TRBV15
J gene: TRBJ2-4
D gene: .
CDR3 DNA: TGTGCCACCAGCAGAGATGCCAAAGACCGAAACATTCAGTACTTC
CDR3 protein: CATSRDAKDRNIQYF

clone size: few
V gene: TRBV5-1
J gene: TRBJ2-3
D gene: TRBD2
CDR3 DNA: TGCGCCAGCAGCTTGCCCAGGGCTAGCGGGAGTGATACGCAGTATTTT
CDR3 protein: CASSLPRASGSDTQYF

clone size: few
V gene: TRBV7-2
J gene: TRBJ2-7
D gene: TRBD2
CDR3 DNA: TGTGCCAGCAGCTTAGACGCCCCCGGGAGGGCCAACGAGCAGTACTTC
CDR3 protein: CASSLDAPGRANEQYF

clone size: few
V gene: TRBV3-1
J gene: TRBJ2-2
D gene: .
CDR3 DNA: TGTGCCAGCAGCATAGGGACAACCACCGGGGAGCTGTTTTTT
CDR3 protein: CASSIGTTTGELFF

clone size: .
V gene: TRBV20-1
J gene: TRBJ2-1
D gene: .
CDR3 DNA: TGCAGTGCTAGAGCCCCTTGGGGGAGGACCCCCTACAATGAGCAGTTCTTC
CDR3 protein: CSARAPWGRTPYNEQFF

clone size: few
V gene: TRBV29-1
J gene: TRBJ2-7
D gene: TRBD1
CDR3 DNA: TGCAGCGTTGCCGGGACAGTCTCCTACGAGCAGTACTTC
CDR3 protein: CSVAGTVSYEQYF

clone size: many
V gene: TRBV4-3
J gene: TRBJ1-1
D gene: .
CDR3 DNA: TGCGCCAGCAGCCAAGGGGGGGCAGGAGCTTTCTTT
CDR3 protein: CASSQGGAGAFF

clone size: .
V gene: TRBV7-9
J gene: TRBJ1-1
D gene: .
CDR3 DNA: TGTGCCGGAAGGAGGGTTGAAGCTTTCTTT
CDR3 protein: CAGRRVEAFF

clone size: few
V gene: TRBV12-3/TRBV12-4
J gene: TRBJ1-5
D gene: TRBD1
CDR3 DNA: TGTGCCAGCAGCGGGGACAGGATCTATAATCAGCCCCAGCATTTT
CDR3 protein: CASSGDRIYNQPQHF

clone size: .
V gene: TRBV7-9
J gene: TRBJ2-7
D gene: .
CDR3 DNA: TGTGCCAGCAGCCCCGCGCGCGGGGGCCCCCTCTACGAGCAGTACTTC
CDR3 protein: CASSPARGGPLYEQYF

clone size: many
V gene: TRBV29-1
J gene: TRBJ1-2
D gene: .
CDR3 DNA: TGCAGCCTACAAGATGTGCGGGACGGTGCCCTTTCCTTC
CDR3 protein: CSLQDVRDGALSF

clone size: .
V gene: TRBV6-2/TRBV6-3
J gene: TRBJ2-1
D gene: TRBD2
CDR3 DNA: TGTGCCAGCAGACCCACACTAGCGGGAGTGGCGAATGAGCAGTTCTTC
CDR3 protein: CASRPTLAGVANEQFF

clone size: .
V gene: TRBV7-9
J gene: TRBJ2-1
D gene: .
CDR3 DNA: TGTGCCAGCAGCTTAAGAAACTACAATGAGCAGTTCTTC
CDR3 protein: CASSLRNYNEQFF

clone size: many
V gene: TRBV24-1
J gene: TRBJ1-5
D gene: .
CDR3 DNA: TGTGCCACCAGTGATGCTCTTCTAGTGGTGACTAGCAATCAGCCCCAGCATTTT
CDR3 protein: CATSDALLVVTSNQPQHF

clone size: .
V gene: TRBV11-2
J gene: TRBJ2-2
D gene: TRBD1
CDR3 DNA: TGTGCCAGCAGCTTGGGACAGAGAACGAACACCGGGGAGCTGTTTTTT
CDR3 protein: CASSLGQRTNTGELFF

clone size: few
V gene: TRBV4-3
J gene: TRBJ2-4
D gene: .
CDR3 DNA: TGCGCCAGCAGCCAAGATCTTACGGCCATTCAGTACTTC
CDR3 protein: CASSQDLTAIQYF

clone size: .
V gene: TRBV20-1
J gene: TRBJ2-5
D gene: .
CDR3 DNA: TGCAGTGCCGTCTTGGGGGCCTCCTTGGCCCAGTACTTC
CDR3 protein: CSAVLGASLAQYF

clone size: .
V gene: TRBV9
J gene: TRBJ2-1
D gene: TRBD2
CDR3 DNA: TGTGCCAGCAGCGTAGGCGGGGGGTGGACCACCTCCAATGAGCAGTTCTTC
CDR3 protein: CASSVGGGWTTSNEQFF

clone size: .
V gene: TRBV5-1
J gene: TRBJ2-7
D gene: TRBD2
CDR3 DNA: TGCGCCAGCAGCCAGGGACTAGCGGGAGGGACTGAGCAGTACTTC
CDR3 protein: CASSQGLAGGTEQYF

clone size: few
V gene: TRBV10-3
J gene: TRBJ1-4
D gene: TRBD1
CDR3 DNA: TGTGCCACCAGGGACCCAGACAGGGGGAGCGAAAAACTGTTTTTT
CDR3 protein: CATRDPDRGSEKLFF

clone size: many
V gene: TRBV6-5
J gene: TRBJ1-5
D gene: .
CDR3 DNA: TGTGCCAGCAGTTACAATAGCAATCAGCCCCAGCATTTT
CDR3 protein: CASSYNSNQPQHF

clone size: .
V gene: TRBV6-6
J gene: TRBJ2-3
D gene: TRBD1
CDR3 DNA: TGTGCCAGCACGGGACAGGGCGTCATCACAGATACGCAGTATTTT
CDR3 protein: CASTGQGVITDTQYF

clone size: many
V gene: TRBV20-1
J gene: TRBJ1-2
D gene: .
CDR3 DNA: TGCAGTGCTACAGGGGAGAACTATGGCTACACCTTC
CDR3 protein: CSATGENYGYTF

clone size: .
V gene: TRBV28
J gene: TRBJ1-2
D gene: .
CDR3 DNA: TGTGCCAGCAGGAAAGGGTTTCTTACGTTTGTCTACACCTTC
CDR3 protein: CASRKGFLTFVYTF

clone size: once
V gene: TRBV7-6
J gene: TRBJ2-3
D gene: .
CDR3 DNA: TGTGCCAGCAGCCTCTGGAGGGCCGGCACAGATACGCAGTATTTT
CDR3 protein: CASSLWRAGTDTQYF

clone size: few
V gene: TRBV28
J gene: TRBJ1-2
D gene: .
CDR3 DNA: TGTGCCAGCCTCCGGGGCAGCAACTATGGCTACACCTTC
CDR3 protein: CASLRGSNYGYTF

clone size: .
V gene: TRBV11-2
J gene: TRBJ1-4
D gene: TRBD1
CDR3 DNA: TGTGCCAGCAGCTTCCGGGACAGGGGGGAAAAACTGTTTTTT
CDR3 protein: CASSFRDRGEKLFF

clone size: .
V gene: TRBV13
J gene: TRBJ2-3
D gene: TRBD2
CDR3 DNA: TGTGCCAGCAGTCCGAGACTAGCGTCGACAGATACGCAGTATTTT
CDR3 protein: CASSPRLASTDTQYF

clone size: few
V gene: TRBV27
J gene: TRBJ1-2
D gene: .
CDR3 DNA: TGTGCCAGCAGTTTATCCACAGGGAACTATGGCTACACCTTC
CDR3 protein: CASSLSTGNYGYTF

clone size: .
V gene: TRBV4-1
J gene: TRBJ2-2
D gene: .
CDR3 DNA: TGCGCCAGCAGCCAATTCGGACGGGATAACACCGGGGAGCTGTTTTTT
CDR3 protein: CASSQFGRDNTGELFF

clone size: once
V gene: TRBV6-2/TRBV6-3
J gene: TRBJ2-7
D gene: TRBD2
CDR3 DNA: TGTGCCAGCAGTCCCGGACTAGCGGGAGCAAGTGAGCAGTACTTC
CDR3 protein: CASSPGLAGASEQYF